This T cell receptor (beta chain) was documented in a study of low-dose radiotherapy and immunotherapy resistance in tumors. Across the whole study: The regimen for patients comprised intravenous nivolumab 240 mg every two weeks plus intravenous ipilimumab 1 mg/kg every six weeks.

The germline CDR1 and CDR2 sequences are SQVTM and ANQGSEA. V was trimmed by 6 bases and J by 0 bases, leaving 15 bases between them. There are 15 residues in the CDR3. First-strand cDNA relied on TRAV- and TRBV-specific primers spanning alpha and beta chains. PCR amplification of the TCRs was performed with Phusion for 20 PCR cycles, and it relied on a constant-region primer together with a V-primer adapter. From the reads, TCRdb called clonotypes with MiXCR, one entry per CDR3 protein. This table has 15,000 or so distinct CDR3 sequences, 40% to 60% appearing once. The study gave donors nivolumab, ipilimumab, aspirin, low-dose cyclophosphamide and low-dose radiotherapy.

The chain uses TRBV29-1 and TRBJ1-5, with no clear D. The sequence was collected from a human donor with advanced metastatic prostate, ovarian, gallbladder or colorectal cancer (not recorded which). This table probably holds off-target reads from a library built for another chain. CDR3 sequence: CSVTLSGYSNQPQHF. DNA of the CDR3: TGCAGCGTGACTCTGTCGGGCTATAGCAATCAGCCCCAGCATTTT.